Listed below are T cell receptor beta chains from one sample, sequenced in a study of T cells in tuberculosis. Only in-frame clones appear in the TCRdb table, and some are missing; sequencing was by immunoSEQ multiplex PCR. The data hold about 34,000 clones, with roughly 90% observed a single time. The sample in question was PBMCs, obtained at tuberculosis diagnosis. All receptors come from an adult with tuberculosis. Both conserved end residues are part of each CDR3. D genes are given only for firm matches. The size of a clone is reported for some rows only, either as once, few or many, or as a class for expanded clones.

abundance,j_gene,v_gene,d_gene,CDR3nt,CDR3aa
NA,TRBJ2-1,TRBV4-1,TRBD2,TGCGCCAGCAGGCCCGGGACTAGCATCAATGAGCAGTTCTTC,CASRPGTSINEQFF
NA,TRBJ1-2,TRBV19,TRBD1,TGTGCCAGTGGAGACAGGGGTTTCTACACCTTC,CASGDRGFYTF
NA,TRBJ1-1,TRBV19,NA,TGTGCCAGTAGTACTCAGGAAAACACTGAAGCTTTCTTT,CASSTQENTEAFF
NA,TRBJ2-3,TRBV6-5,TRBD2,TGTGCCAGCAGTTACGTAGCGGGGGGGGCTGATACGCAGTATTTT,CASSYVAGGADTQYF
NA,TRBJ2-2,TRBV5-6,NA,TGTGCCAGCAGCTTCGGGACTGGAAGGAACACCGGGGAGCTGTTTTTT,CASSFGTGRNTGELFF
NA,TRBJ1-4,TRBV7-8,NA,TGTGCCAGCAGCTTAGTATGGCAGGCTACTAATGAAAAACTGTTTTTT,CASSLVWQATNEKLFF
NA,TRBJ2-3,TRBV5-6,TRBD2,TGTGCCAGCAGCCTAGTTAGCGGGAGTACAGATACGCAGTATTTT,CASSLVSGSTDTQYF
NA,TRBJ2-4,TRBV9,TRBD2,TGTGCCAGCAGCGCGGGGGGGGCCCGAAACATTCAGTACTTC,CASSAGGARNIQYF
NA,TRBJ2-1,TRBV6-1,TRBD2,TGTGCCAGCAGTGAGGGCGGGGGAGAATACAATGAGCAGTTCTTC,CASSEGGGEYNEQFF
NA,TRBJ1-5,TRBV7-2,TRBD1,TGTGCCAGCGGGGACAGGGGGGATCAGCCCCAGCATTTT,CASGDRGDQPQHF
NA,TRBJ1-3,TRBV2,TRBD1,TGTGCCAGCAGGGCCGGGACAGCCTCTGGAAACACCATATATTTT,CASRAGTASGNTIYF
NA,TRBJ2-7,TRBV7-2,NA,TGTGCCAGCAGCTTACCCGGGACTGACGAGCAGTACTTC,CASSLPGTDEQYF
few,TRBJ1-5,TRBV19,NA,TGTGCCAGTATAGGCTACGGGGATAGTAATCAGCCCCAGCATTTT,CASIGYGDSNQPQHF